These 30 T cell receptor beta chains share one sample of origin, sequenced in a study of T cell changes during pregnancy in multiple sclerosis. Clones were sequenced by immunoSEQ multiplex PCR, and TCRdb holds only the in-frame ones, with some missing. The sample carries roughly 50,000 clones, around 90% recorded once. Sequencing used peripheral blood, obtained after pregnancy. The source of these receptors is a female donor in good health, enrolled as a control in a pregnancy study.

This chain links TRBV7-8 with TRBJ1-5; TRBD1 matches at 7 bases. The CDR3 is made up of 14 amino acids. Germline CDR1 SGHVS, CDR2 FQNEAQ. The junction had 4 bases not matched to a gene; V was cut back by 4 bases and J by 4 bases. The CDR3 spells CASSSGQENQPQHF. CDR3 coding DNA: TGTGCCAGCAGCTCCGGACAGGAAAATCAGCCCCAGCATTTT.

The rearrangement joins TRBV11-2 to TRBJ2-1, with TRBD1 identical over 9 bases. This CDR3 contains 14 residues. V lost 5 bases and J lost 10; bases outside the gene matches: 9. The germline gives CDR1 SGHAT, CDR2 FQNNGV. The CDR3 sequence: CASSPYRGRYEQFF. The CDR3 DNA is TGTGCCAGCAGCCCGTACAGGGGGCGCTACGAGCAGTTCTTC.

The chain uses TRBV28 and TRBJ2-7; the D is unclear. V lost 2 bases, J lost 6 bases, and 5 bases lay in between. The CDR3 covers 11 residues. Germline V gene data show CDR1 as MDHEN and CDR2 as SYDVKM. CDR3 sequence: CASSLRVEQYF. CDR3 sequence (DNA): TGTGCCAGCAGTTTACGGGTCGAGCAGTACTTC.

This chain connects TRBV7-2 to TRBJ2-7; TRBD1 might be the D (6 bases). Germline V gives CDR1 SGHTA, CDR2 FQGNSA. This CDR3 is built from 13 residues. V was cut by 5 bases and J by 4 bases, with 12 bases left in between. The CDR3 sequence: CASSLRDTYEQYF. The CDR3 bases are TGTGCCAGCAGCCTACGGGACACTTACGAGCAGTACTTC. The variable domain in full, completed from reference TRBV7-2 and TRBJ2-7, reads GAGVSQSPSNKVTEKGKDVELRCDPISGHTALYWYRQSLGQGLEFLIYFQGNSAPDKSGLPSDRFSAERTGGSVSTLTIQRTQQEDSAVYLCASSLRDTYEQYFGPGTRLTVT.

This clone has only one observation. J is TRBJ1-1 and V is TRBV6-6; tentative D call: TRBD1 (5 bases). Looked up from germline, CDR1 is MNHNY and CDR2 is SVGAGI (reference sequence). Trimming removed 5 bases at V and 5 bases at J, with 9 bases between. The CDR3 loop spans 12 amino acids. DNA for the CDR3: TGTGCCAGCAGTCTCACAGGAACTGAAGCTTTCTTT. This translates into CASSLTGTEAFF.

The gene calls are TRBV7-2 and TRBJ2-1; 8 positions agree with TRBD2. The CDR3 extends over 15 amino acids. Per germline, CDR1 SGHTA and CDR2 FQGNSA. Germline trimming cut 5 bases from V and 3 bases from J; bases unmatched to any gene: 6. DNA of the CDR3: TGTGCCAGCAGCCCAGGACGGGGGGGCTACAATGAGCAGTTCTTC. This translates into CASSPGRGGYNEQFF. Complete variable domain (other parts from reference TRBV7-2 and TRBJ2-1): GAGVSQSPSNKVTEKGKDVELRCDPISGHTALYWYRQSLGQGLEFLIYFQGNSAPDKSGLPSDRFSAERTGGSVSTLTIQRTQQEDSAVYLCASSPGRGGYNEQFFGPGTRLTVL.

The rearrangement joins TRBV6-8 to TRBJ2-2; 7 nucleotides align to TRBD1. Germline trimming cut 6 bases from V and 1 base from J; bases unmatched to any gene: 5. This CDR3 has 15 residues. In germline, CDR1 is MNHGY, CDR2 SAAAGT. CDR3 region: CASRIRDRNTGELFF. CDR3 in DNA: TGTGCCAGCAGAATCCGGGACAGGAACACCGGGGAGCTGTTTTTT.

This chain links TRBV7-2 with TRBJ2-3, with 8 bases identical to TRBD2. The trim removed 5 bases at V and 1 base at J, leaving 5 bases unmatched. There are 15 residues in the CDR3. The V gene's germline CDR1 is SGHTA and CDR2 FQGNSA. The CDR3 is CASSNSGVGTDTQYF. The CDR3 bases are TGTGCCAGCAGCAATAGCGGGGTCGGCACAGATACGCAGTATTTT.

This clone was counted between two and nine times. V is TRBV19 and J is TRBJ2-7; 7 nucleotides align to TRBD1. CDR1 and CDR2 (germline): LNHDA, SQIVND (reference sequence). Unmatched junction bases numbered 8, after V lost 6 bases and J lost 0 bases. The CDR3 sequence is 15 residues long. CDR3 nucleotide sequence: TGTGCCAGTAGGACCAAGACAGGGAACTCCTACGAGCAGTACTTC. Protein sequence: CASRTKTGNSYEQYF.

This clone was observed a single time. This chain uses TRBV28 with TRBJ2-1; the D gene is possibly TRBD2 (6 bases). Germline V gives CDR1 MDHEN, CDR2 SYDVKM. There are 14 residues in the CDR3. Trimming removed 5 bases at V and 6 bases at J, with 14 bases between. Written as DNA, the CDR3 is TGTGCCAGCAGTCCTGGAGGGAGTTCCAATGAGCAGTTCTTC. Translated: CASSPGGSSNEQFF.

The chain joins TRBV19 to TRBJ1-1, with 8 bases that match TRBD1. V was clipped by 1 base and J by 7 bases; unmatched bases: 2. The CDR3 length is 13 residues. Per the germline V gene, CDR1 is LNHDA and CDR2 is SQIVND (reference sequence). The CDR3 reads CASSIAGGGEAFF. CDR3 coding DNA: TGTGCCAGTAGTATAGCAGGGGGCGGTGAAGCTTTCTTT.

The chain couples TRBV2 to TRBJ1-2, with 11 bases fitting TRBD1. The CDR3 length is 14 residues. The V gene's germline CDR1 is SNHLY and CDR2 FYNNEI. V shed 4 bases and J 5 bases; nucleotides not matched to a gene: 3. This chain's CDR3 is CASSGGTGGYGYTF. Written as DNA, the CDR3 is TGTGCCAGCAGTGGAGGGACAGGGGGTTATGGCTACACCTTC.

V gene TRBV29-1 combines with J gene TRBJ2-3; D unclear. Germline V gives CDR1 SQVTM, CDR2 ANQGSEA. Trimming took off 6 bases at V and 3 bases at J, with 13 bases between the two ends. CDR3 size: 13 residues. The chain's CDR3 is CSVLTLTTDTQYF. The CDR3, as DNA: TGCAGCGTACTCACCCTCACTACAGATACGCAGTATTTT.

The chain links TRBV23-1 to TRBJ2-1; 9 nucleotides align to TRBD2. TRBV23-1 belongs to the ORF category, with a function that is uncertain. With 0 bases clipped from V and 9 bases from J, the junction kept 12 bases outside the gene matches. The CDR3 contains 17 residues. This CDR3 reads CASSQSFGREGSGEQFF. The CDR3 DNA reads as TGCGCCAGCAGTCAATCGTTTGGGCGGGAGGGATCCGGTGAGCAGTTCTTC.

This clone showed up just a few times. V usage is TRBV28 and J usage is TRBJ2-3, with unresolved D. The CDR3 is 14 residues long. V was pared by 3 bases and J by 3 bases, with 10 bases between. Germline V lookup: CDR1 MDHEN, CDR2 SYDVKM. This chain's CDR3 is CASSFLAGTDTQYF. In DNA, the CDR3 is TGTGCCAGCAGTTTTCTGGCCGGGACAGATACGCAGTATTTT.

This chain's CDR3 is CASSVVSGQGAHEQYF. The CDR3 DNA sequence: TGTGCCAGCAGCGTAGTTTCGGGACAGGGGGCCCACGAGCAGTACTTC. The chain employs TRBV9 and TRBJ2-7, with 12 positions matching TRBD1. Trimming cost V 0 bases and J 5 bases; bases outside gene matches: 6. From germline, CDR1 is SGDLS and CDR2 YYNGEE. The CDR3 totals 16 residues.

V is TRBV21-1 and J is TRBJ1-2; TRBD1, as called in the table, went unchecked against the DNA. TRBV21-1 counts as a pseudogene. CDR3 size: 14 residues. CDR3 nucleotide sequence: TGTGCCAGCAGCAAAGGGCAGGGGGCCGGTGGCTACACCTTC. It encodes CASSKGQGAGGYTF.

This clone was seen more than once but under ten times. The CDR3 sequence: CASSVRNTEAFF. The CDR3 region has the DNA TGTGCCAGCAGCGTGAGGAACACTGAAGCTTTCTTT. This chain joins TRBV9 and TRBJ1-1, with unresolved D. The V gene's germline CDR1 is SGDLS and CDR2 YYNGEE. CDR3 length: 12 residues. The V end was cut by 2 bases, the J end by 1 base, with 3 bases between.

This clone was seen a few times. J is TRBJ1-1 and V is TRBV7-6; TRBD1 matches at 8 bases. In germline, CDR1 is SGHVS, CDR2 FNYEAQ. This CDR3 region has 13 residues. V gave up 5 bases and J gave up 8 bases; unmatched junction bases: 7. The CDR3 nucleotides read TGTGCCAGCAGCGTTGGCAGGGACAGGGAAGCTTTCTTT. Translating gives CASSVGRDREAFF. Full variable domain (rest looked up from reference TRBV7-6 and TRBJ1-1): GAGVSQSPRYKVTKRGQDVALRCDPISGHVSLYWYRQALGQGPEFLTYFNYEAQQDKSGLPNDRFSAERPEGSISTLTIQRTEQRDSAMYRCASSVGRDREAFFGQGTRLTVV.

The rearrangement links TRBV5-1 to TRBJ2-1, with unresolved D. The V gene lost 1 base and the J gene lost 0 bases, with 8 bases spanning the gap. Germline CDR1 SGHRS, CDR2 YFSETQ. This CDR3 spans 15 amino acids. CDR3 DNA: TGCGCCAGCAGCTTGAACGCAGACTCCTACAATGAGCAGTTCTTC. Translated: CASSLNADSYNEQFF. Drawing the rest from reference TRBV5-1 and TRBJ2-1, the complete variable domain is KAGVTQTPRYLIKTRGQQVTLSCSPISGHRSVSWYQQTPGQGLQFLFEYFSETQRNKGNFPGRFSGRQFSNSRSEMNVSTLELGDSALYLCASSLNADSYNEQFFGPGTRLTVL.

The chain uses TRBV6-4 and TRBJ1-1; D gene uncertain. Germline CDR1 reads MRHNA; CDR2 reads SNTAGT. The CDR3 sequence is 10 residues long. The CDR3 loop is CEIIMTEAFF. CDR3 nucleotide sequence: TGTGAAATAATTATGACTGAAGCTTTCTTT.

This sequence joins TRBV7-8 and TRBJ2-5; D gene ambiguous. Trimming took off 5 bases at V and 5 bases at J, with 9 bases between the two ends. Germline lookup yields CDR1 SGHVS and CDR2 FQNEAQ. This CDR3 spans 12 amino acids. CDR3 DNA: TGTGCCAGCAGCACAGTAGAGGAGACCCAGTACTTC. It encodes CASSTVEETQYF.

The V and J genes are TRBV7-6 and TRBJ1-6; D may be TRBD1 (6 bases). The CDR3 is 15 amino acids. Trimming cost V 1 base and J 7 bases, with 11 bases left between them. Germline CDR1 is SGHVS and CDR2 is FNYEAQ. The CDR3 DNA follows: TGTGCCAGCAGCTTAGGGCAGGGGACCAATTCACCCCTCCACTTT. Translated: CASSLGQGTNSPLHF. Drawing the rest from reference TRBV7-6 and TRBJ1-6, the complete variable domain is GAGVSQSPRYKVTKRGQDVALRCDPISGHVSLYWYRQALGQGPEFLTYFNYEAQQDKSGLPNDRFSAERPEGSISTLTIQRTEQRDSAMYRCASSLGQGTNSPLHFGNGTRLTVT.

This CDR3 is CASSERTDYGYTF. CDR3 nucleotide sequence: TGTGCCAGCAGTGAACGCACGGACTATGGCTACACCTTC. The chain couples TRBV2 to TRBJ1-2; D ambiguous. The CDR3 has 13 amino acids. Germline lookup yields CDR1 SNHLY and CDR2 FYNNEI. The V and J ends lost 2 bases and 3 bases respectively, with 7 bases between them.

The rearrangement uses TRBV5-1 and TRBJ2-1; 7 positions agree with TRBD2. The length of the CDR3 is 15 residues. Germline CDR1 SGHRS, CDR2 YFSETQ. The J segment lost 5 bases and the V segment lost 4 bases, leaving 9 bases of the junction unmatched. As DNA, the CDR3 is TGCGCCAGCAGCCTTGAGGCTAGCGGTCACAATGAGCAGTTCTTC. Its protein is CASSLEASGHNEQFF.

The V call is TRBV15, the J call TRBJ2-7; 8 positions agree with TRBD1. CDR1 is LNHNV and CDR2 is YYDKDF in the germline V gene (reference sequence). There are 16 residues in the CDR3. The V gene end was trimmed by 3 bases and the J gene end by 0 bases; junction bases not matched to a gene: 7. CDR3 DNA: TGTGCCACCAGCAGGGAGACAGGGGACTTCTCCTACGAGCAGTACTTC. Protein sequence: CATSRETGDFSYEQYF. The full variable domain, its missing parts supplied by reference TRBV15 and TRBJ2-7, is DAMVIQNPRYQVTQFGKPVTLSCSQTLNHNVMYWYQQKSSQAPKLLFHYYDKDFNNEADTPDNFQSRRPNTSFCFLDIRSPGLGDTAMYLCATSRETGDFSYEQYFGPGTRLTVT.

CDR3 residues: CASSAQVTYNSPLHF. Here the CDR3 DNA reads TGTGCCAGTAGTGCCCAGGTGACCTATAATTCACCCCTCCACTTT. V gene TRBV19 combines with J gene TRBJ1-6, with no clear D. CDR3 size: 15 residues. Trimming took off 5 bases at V and 2 bases at J, with 10 bases between the two ends. CDR1 LNHDA and CDR2 SQIVND come from the germline V gene (reference sequence).

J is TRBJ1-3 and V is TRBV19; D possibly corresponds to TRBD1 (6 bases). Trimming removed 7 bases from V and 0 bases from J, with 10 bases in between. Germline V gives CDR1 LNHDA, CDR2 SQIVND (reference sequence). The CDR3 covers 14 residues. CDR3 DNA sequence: TGTGCCAGTATACAGGGAAGCTCTGGAAACACCATATATTTT. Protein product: CASIQGSSGNTIYF.

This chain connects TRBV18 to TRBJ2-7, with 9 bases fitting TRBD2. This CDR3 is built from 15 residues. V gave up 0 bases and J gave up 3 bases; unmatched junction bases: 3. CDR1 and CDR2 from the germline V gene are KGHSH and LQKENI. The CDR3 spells CASSPPASGVYEQYF. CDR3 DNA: TGTGCCAGCTCACCACCGGCTAGCGGGGTCTACGAGCAGTACTTC.

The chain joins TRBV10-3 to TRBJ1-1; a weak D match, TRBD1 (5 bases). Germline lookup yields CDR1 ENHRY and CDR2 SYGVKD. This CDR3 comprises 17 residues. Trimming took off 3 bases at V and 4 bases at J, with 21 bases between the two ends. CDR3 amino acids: CAISEGWGVGVRTEAFF. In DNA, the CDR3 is TGTGCCATCAGTGAAGGGTGGGGGGTAGGGGTTCGCACTGAAGCTTTCTTT.